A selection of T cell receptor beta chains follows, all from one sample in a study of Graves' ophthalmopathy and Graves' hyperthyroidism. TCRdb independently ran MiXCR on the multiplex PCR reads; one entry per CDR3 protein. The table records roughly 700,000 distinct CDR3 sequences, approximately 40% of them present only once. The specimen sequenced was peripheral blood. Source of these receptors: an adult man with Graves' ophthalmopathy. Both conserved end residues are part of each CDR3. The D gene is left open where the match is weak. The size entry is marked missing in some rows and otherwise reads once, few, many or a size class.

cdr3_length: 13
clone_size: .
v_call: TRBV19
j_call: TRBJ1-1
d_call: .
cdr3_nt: TGTGCCAGTAGTGCCCAGTCGGGGTATGAAGCTTTCTTT
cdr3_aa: CASSAQSGYEAFF

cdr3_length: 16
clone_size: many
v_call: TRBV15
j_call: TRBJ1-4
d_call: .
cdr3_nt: TGTGCCACCAGCAGATCCTATAGGGAAGTCCAGGAAAAACTGTTTTTT
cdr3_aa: CATSRSYREVQEKLFF

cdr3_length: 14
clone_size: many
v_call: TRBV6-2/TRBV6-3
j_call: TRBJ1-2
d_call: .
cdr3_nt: TGTGCCAGCAGTTACGGGGGCTGGAACTATGGCTACACCTTC
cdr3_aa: CASSYGGWNYGYTF

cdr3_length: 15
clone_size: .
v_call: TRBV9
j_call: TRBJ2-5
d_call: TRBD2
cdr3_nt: TGTGCCAGCAGCGTAGTGGCGGGGGGCGAAGAGACCCAGTACTTC
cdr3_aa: CASSVVAGGEETQYF

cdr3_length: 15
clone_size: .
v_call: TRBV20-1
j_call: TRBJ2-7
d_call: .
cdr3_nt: TGCAGTGCTAGAGGGACTAACGGAAATACCTACGAGCAGTACTTC
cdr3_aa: CSARGTNGNTYEQYF

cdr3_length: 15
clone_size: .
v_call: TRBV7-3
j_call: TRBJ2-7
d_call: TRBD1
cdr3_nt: TGTGCCAGCAGCATTACCGGGACAGAGACCTACGAGCAGTACTTC
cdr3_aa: CASSITGTETYEQYF

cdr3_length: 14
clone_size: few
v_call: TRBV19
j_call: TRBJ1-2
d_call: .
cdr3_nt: TGTGCCAGTAGTCTCATCCGGGAAGGGTATGGCTACACCTTC
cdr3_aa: CASSLIREGYGYTF

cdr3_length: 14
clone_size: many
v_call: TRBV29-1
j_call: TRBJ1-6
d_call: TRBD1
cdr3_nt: TGCAGCGTTTCGACAGGGGGCGCCGGTTCACCCCTCCACTTT
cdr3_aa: CSVSTGGAGSPLHF

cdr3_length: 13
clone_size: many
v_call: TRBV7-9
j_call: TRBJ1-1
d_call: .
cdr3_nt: TGTGCCAGCAGCTTCCGAAAGAACACTGAAGCTTTCTTT
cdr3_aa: CASSFRKNTEAFF

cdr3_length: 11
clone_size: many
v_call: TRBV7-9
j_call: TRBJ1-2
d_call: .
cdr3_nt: TGTGCCAGCAGCTCCGCTCGGGGCTACACCTTC
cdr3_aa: CASSSARGYTF

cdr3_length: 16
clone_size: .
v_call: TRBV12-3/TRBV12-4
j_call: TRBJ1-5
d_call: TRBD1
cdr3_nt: TGTGCCAGCAGCCTAAAGGGGACAGCTAGCAATCAGCCCCAGCATTTT
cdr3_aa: CASSLKGTASNQPQHF

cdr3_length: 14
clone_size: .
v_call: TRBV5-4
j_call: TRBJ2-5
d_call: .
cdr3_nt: TGTGCCAGCTCGAACATCGCCTCACAAGAGACCCAGTACTTC
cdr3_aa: CASSNIASQETQYF

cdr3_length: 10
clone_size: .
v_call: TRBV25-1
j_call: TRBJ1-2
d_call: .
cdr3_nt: TGTGCCTCTATTGGGTATGGCTACACCTTC
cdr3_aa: CASIGYGYTF

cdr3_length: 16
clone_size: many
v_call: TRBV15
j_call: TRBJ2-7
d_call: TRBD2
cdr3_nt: TGTGCCACCAGCAGAGATCGGGCTAGCGGTTCCTACGAGCAGTACTTC
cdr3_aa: CATSRDRASGSYEQYF

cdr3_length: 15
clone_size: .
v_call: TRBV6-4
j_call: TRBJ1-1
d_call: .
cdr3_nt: TGTGCCAGCAGTCCTCCGCGCCAGGCTAACACTGAAGCTTTCTTT
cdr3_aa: CASSPPRQANTEAFF

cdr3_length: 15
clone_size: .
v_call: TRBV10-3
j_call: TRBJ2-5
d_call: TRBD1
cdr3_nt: TGTGCCATCAGTGAGTCGACAGGGGTCGGAGAGACCCAGTACTTC
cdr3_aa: CAISESTGVGETQYF

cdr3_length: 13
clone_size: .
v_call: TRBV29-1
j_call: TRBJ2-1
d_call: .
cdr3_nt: TGCAGCGTTAGCGAAGGCGCCTACAATGAGCAGTTCTTC
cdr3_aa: CSVSEGAYNEQFF

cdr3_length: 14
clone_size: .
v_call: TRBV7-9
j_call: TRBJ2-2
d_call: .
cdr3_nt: TGTGCCAGCACGGAGCAGGGGAATCCCGGGGAGCTGTTTTTT
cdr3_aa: CASTEQGNPGELFF

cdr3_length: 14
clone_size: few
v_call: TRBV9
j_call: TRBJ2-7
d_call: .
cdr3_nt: TGTGCCAGCAGCGAGGACTTAGTCCCCTACGAGCAGTACTTC
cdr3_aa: CASSEDLVPYEQYF

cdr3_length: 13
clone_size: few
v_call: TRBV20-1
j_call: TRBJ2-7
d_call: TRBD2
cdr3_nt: TGCAGTGCCATTTTAGCGGGTTTCCACGAGCAGTACTTC
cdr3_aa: CSAILAGFHEQYF

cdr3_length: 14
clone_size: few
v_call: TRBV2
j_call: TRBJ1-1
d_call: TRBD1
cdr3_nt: TGTGCCAGCAGTTACACAGGGGGTGGCACTGAAGCTTTCTTT
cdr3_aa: CASSYTGGGTEAFF

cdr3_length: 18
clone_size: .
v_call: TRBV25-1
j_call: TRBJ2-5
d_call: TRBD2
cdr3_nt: TGTGCCAGCAGGCTACCTCGGACCGGGACTAGCGTCCAAGAGACCCAGTACTTC
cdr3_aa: CASRLPRTGTSVQETQYF

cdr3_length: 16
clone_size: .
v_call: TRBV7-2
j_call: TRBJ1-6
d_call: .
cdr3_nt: TGTGCCAGCAGCCTATCCGGGACCAGTAATAATTCACCCCTCCACTTT
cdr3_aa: CASSLSGTSNNSPLHF

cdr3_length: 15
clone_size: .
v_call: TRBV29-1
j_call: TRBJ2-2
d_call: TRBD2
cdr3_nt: TGCAGCGCTGACGGGGGGACTAGTAATCCCGGGGAGCTGTTTTTT
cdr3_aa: CSADGGTSNPGELFF

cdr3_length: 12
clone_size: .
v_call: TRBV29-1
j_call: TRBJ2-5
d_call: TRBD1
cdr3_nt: TGCAGCGTCGACGACAGGGGCCAGACCCAGTACTTC
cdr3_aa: CSVDDRGQTQYF

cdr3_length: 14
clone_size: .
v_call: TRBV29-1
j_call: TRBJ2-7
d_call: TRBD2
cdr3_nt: TGCAGCGTCTGTACTAGCGGGGCCTCCTACGAGCAGCACTTC
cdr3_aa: CSVCTSGASYEQHF

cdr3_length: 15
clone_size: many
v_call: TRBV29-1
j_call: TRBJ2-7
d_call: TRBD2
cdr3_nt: TGCAGCGTTGAACCCTCGGGACTAGCGGGACACGAGCAGTACTTC
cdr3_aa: CSVEPSGLAGHEQYF

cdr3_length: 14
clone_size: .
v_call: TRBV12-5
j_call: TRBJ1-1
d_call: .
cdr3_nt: TGTGCTAGTGGTTTGTTTGGTACGAACACTGAAGCTTTCTTT
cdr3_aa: CASGLFGTNTEAFF

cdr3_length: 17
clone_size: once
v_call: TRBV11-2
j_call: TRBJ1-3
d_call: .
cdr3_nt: TGTGCCAGCAGCCCGAGGACAAATGGTTACTCTGGAAACACCATATATTTT
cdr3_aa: CASSPRTNGYSGNTIYF

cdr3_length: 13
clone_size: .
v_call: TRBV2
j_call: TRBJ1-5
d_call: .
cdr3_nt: TGTGCCGGCAGTGAACAGGGAGCCCAGCCCCAGCATTTT
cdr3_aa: CAGSEQGAQPQHF

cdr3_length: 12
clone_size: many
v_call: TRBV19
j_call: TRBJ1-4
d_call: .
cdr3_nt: TGTGCCAGTAGTACCACTAATGAAAAACTGTTTTTT
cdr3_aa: CASSTTNEKLFF

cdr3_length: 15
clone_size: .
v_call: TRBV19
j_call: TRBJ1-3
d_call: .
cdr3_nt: TGTGCCAGTAGTATATTGACGTCCTCTGGAAACACCATATATTTT
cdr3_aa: CASSILTSSGNTIYF

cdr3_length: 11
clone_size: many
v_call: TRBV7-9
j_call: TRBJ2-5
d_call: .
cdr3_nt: TGTGCCAGCAGCTTAGGGCAGACTAAGTACTTC
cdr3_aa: CASSLGQTKYF

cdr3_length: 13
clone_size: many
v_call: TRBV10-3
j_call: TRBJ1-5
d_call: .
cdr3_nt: TGTGCCATCAGTGAGTCTTGGGGTTGGCCCCAGCATTTT
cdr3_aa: CAISESWGWPQHF

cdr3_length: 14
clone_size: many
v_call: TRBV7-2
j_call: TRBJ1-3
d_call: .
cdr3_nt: TGTGCCAGCAGCTCGACATTCTCTGGAAACACCATATATTTT
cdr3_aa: CASSSTFSGNTIYF

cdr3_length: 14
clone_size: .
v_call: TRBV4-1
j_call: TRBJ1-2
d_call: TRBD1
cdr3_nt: TGCGCCAGCAGCCAAGAACAGGGGAAGTATGGCTACACCTTC
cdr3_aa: CASSQEQGKYGYTF

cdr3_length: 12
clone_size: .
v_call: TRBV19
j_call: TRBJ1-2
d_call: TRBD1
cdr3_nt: TGTGCCAGTAGTCCCGTGGACAGGGGCTACACCTTC
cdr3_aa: CASSPVDRGYTF

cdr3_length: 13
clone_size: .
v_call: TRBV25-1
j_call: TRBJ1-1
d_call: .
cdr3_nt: TGTGCTAGATCAGGGAGGGAGGGCACTGAAGCTTTCTTT
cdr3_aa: CARSGREGTEAFF

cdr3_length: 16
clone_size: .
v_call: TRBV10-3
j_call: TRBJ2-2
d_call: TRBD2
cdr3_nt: TGTGCCAGCAGTTACAGGGGACTAGCGGGGACCGGGGAGCTGTTTTTT
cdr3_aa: CASSYRGLAGTGELFF

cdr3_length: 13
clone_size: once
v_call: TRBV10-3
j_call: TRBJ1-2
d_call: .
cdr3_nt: TGTGCCAGCAGTGTGGACCGGATCTATGGCTACACCTTC
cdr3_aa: CASSVDRIYGYTF

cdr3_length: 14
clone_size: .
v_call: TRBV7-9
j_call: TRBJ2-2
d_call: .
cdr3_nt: TGCGCCAGCAGACCGGGAGTCGGGACCGGGGAGCTGTTTTTT
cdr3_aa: CASRPGVGTGELFF

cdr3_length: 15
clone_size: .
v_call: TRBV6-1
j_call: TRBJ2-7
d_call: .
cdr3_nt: TGTGCCAGCAGTGGGCCCACGGAACAGGCCTACGAGCAGTACTTC
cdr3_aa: CASSGPTEQAYEQYF

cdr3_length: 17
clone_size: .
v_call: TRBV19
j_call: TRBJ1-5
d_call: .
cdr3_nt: TGTGCCAGTAGTAATTCCGTAGTCCGAGGGAGCAATCAGCCCCAGCATTTT
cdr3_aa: CASSNSVVRGSNQPQHF

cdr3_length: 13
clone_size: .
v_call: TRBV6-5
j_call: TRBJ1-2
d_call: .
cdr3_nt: TGTGCCAGCAGTTACTCCCCCAGGACGAGCTACACCTTC
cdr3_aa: CASSYSPRTSYTF

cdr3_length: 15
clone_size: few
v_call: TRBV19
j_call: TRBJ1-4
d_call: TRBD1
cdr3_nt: TGTGCCAGTACCGACACAGGGGGTATAAATGAAAAACTGTTTTTT
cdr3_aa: CASTDTGGINEKLFF

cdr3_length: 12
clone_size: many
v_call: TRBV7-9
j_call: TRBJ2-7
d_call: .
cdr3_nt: TGTGCCAGCAGCAAGTCGGATGGCGAGCAGTACTTC
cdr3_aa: CASSKSDGEQYF

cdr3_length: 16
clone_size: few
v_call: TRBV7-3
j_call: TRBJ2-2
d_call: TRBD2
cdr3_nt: TGTGCCAGCAGTGCAGCGGGAGGCACGAACACCGGGGAGCTGTTTTTT
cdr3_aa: CASSAAGGTNTGELFF

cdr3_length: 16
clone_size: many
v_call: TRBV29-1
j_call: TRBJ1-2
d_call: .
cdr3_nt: TGCAGCGCTACAGCGAGTGGAGGGGGTCCTTCCTATGGCTACACCTTC
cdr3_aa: CSATASGGGPSYGYTF

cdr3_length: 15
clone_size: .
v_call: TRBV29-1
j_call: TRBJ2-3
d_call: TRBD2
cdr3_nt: TGCAGCGTTGAAAGCCTAGCGGGGGGGCGAGATACGCAGTATTTT
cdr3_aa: CSVESLAGGRDTQYF

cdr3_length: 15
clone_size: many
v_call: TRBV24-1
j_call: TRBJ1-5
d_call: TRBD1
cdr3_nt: TGTGCCAGCAGCCGGACAGGGCCAGGCAATCAGCCCCAGCATTTT
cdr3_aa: CASSRTGPGNQPQHF

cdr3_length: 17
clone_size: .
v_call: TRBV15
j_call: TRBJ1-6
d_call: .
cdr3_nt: TGTGCCACCAGCAGAGATCCCACCGGGACAACCAATTCACCCCTCCACTTT
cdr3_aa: CATSRDPTGTTNSPLHF

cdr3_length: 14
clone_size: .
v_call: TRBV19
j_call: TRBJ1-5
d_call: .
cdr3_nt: TGTGCCAGTAAAGGGGTGAATAGCAATCAGCCCCAGCATTTT
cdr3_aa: CASKGVNSNQPQHF

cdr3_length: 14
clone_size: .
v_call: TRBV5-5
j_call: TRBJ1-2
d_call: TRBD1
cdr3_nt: TGTGCCAGCAGCCCCAGGGACAGCTTCTATGGCCACACCTTC
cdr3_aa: CASSPRDSFYGHTF

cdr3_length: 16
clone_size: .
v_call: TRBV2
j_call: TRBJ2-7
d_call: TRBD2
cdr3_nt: TGTGCCAGCAGACATAGACTAGCGGGCGAGGGTTACGAGCAGTACTTC
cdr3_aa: CASRHRLAGEGYEQYF